A single sample is the source of the 32 T cell receptor beta chains below, sequenced in a study of blood T cell repertoires in COVID-19. The method was immunoSEQ multiplex PCR; TCRdb's version includes in-frame clones alone and lacks a portion of them. The sample shows about 190,000 clones, 65% to 85% of them seen only once. Input material: PBMCs or T cells enriched from blood (not recorded which). All receptors derive from a woman aged 25 to 45 who had recovered from COVID-19.

This sequence joins TRBV7-8 and TRBJ1-1; 7 bases fit TRBD1. The length of the CDR3 is 14 residues. With V trimmed by 5 bases and J by 3 bases, 6 bases remained unmatched. CDR1 SGHVS and CDR2 FQNEAQ come from the germline V gene. CDR3 bases: TGTGCCAGCAGCCGGGGACAGTGGGACACTGAAGCTTTCTTT. Amino acids: CASSRGQWDTEAFF.

The chain carries TRBV7-6 and TRBJ1-3; D not resolved. V gave up 4 bases and J gave up 2 bases, with 12 bases separating them. Germline V gene data show CDR1 as SGHVS and CDR2 as FNYEAQ. The CDR3 spans 15 residues. The CDR3 DNA reads TGTGCCAGCAGCTCCGCGGGAGGGACTGGAAACACCATATATTTT. It specifies CASSSAGGTGNTIYF.

Worth noting for this clone: This may be a read error: a much more frequent sequence differs by one nucleotide. This sequence joins TRBV2 and TRBJ2-7, with D possibly matching TRBD1 (5 bases). Germline V CDR1 and CDR2: SNHLY, FYNNEI. The CDR3 runs 12 residues. Trimming cost V 3 bases and J 3 bases, with 6 bases left between them. CDR3 coding DNA: TGTGCCAGCAGTGATCAGGGCTACGAGCAGTACGTC. This codes for CASSDQGYEQYV.

V usage is TRBV5-5 and J usage is TRBJ2-7; D gene uncertain. Germline V gene data show CDR1 as SGHKS and CDR2 as YYEKEE (reference sequence). Trimming left V 4 bases short and J 3 bases short, with 8 bases between. The CDR3 has 12 amino acids. The CDR3 bases are TGTGCCAGCAGCACCTACCTCTACGAGCAGTACTTC. This encodes CASSTYLYEQYF.

The V and J genes are TRBV5-4 and TRBJ1-1, with 7 bases identical to TRBD1. The germline V gene has CDR1 SGHNT and CDR2 YYREEE (reference sequence). The trim removed 1 base at V and 3 bases at J, leaving 9 bases unmatched. The CDR3 totals 16 residues. CDR3 in amino acids: CASSLSVRQGDTEAFF. CDR3 nucleotide sequence: TGTGCCAGCAGCTTGTCGGTTCGGCAGGGGGACACTGAAGCTTTCTTT.

The V gene is TRBV5-5, the J gene TRBJ1-6; D gene uncertain. Trimming cost V 1 base and J 7 bases, with 9 bases left between them. Germline assignment: CDR1 SGHKS and CDR2 YYEKEE (reference sequence). This CDR3 comprises 14 residues. This CDR3 reads CASSLRGGNSPLHF. In nucleotides, the CDR3 is TGTGCCAGCAGCTTGAGAGGTGGAAATTCACCCCTCCACTTT.

This clone has just a few counts. This chain joins TRBV28 and TRBJ2-4, with TRBD1 identical over 11 bases. This CDR3 spans 13 amino acids. Germline assignment: CDR1 MDHEN and CDR2 SYDVKM. V lost 6 bases, J lost 7 bases, and 2 bases stayed unmatched. CDR3 sequence reads: CASRRTGGNIQYF. DNA for the CDR3: TGTGCCAGCAGGCGGACAGGGGGCAACATTCAGTACTTC.

Of note for this clone: The same CDR3 is also encoded by other DNA sequences in this sample. The J gene is TRBJ1-2, the V gene TRBV2; TRBD1 might be the D (6 bases). The germline gives CDR1 SNHLY, CDR2 FYNNEI. There are 13 residues in the CDR3. V was shortened by 6 bases and J by 1 base, with 9 bases between the two germline ends. As DNA, the CDR3 is TGTGCCAGCAGCCAGACAGGTAACTATGGCTACACCTTC. As protein: CASSQTGNYGYTF.

The rearrangement uses TRBV21-1 and TRBJ1-2; TRBD1 is taken as the D call from the table, unchecked against the DNA. TRBV21-1 is a documented pseudogene. The CDR3 consists of 12 residues. The DNA of the CDR3 is TGTGCCAGCAGCAGGGATGGGCAGGGATACACCTTC. It codes for CASSRDGQGYTF.

V usage is TRBV28 and J usage is TRBJ1-3; the D gene is possibly TRBD1 (6 bases). The CDR3 contains 15 residues. Trimming pared 5 bases from V and 0 bases from J, leaving 11 bases between. Germline lookup yields CDR1 MDHEN and CDR2 SYDVKM. DNA for the CDR3: TGTGCCAGCAGTACGACAGGTAGCTCTGGAAACACCATATATTTT. This gives the protein CASSTTGSSGNTIYF.

The rearrangement joins TRBV28 to TRBJ2-7; TRBD1 matches at 7 bases. CDR3 length: 14 residues. Trimming cost V 7 bases and J 4 bases; bases outside gene matches: 10. Germline lookup yields CDR1 MDHEN and CDR2 SYDVKM. DNA for the CDR3: TGTGCCAGCACCCTACAGGGGACCCCATACGAGCAGTACTTC. Protein product: CASTLQGTPYEQYF.

This clone was seen more than once but under ten times. The chain carries TRBV5-6 and TRBJ2-7; no firm D call. Trimming took 1 base from V and 6 from J, leaving 5 bases between them. Germline lookup yields CDR1 SGHDT and CDR2 YYEEEE. The CDR3 totals 11 residues. The CDR3 protein is CASSLSREQYF. CDR3 DNA sequence: TGTGCCAGCAGCTTGAGCCGCGAGCAGTACTTC.

This chain connects TRBV6-1 to TRBJ2-1; the D is unclear. The V end was cut by 0 bases, the J end by 1 base, with 7 bases between. Germline loops: CDR1 MNHNS, CDR2 SASEGT. This CDR3 is built from 15 residues. The CDR3 reads CASSEAPGSYNEQFF. The DNA of the CDR3 is TGTGCCAGCAGTGAAGCGCCAGGTTCCTACAATGAGCAGTTCTTC.

This clone appeared once. The CDR3 DNA sequence: TGTGCCAGCAGTGGGGACACCAAAGAGACCCAGTACTTC. It codes for CASSGDTKETQYF. The rearrangement joins TRBV28 to TRBJ2-5; D perhaps matches TRBD1 (6 bases). The CDR3 loop spans 13 amino acids. The V end lost 5 bases, the J end lost 3 bases, and 10 bases lay between the germline ends. Germline CDR1 MDHEN, CDR2 SYDVKM.

This chain uses TRBV19 with TRBJ1-1; 11 bases map to TRBD1. This CDR3 is 14 amino acids long. The V segment lost 5 bases and the J segment 4 bases; nucleotides outside the gene matches: 3. Germline V gene data show CDR1 as LNHDA and CDR2 as SQIVND (reference sequence). The CDR3 sequence is CASSRDRGATEAFF. The CDR3 bases are TGTGCCAGTAGTCGGGACAGGGGGGCCACTGAAGCTTTCTTT.

The sample holds one count of this clone. The genes are TRBV28 and TRBJ2-7, with 7 bases matching TRBD1. This CDR3 is built from 16 residues. J lost 2 bases, V lost 3 bases, and 10 bases had no gene match. In germline, CDR1 is MDHEN, CDR2 SYDVKM. The DNA of the CDR3 is TGTGCCAGCAGTTTGCCCGACAGGGTAGGGCCCTACGAGCAGTACTTC. Amino acids: CASSLPDRVGPYEQYF.

Ten or more counts support this clone. This sequence joins TRBV28 and TRBJ1-2; D is possibly TRBD1 (5 bases). Trimming pared 3 bases from V and 7 bases from J, leaving 15 bases between. Germline V CDR1 and CDR2: MDHEN, SYDVKM. The CDR3 totals 14 residues. The CDR3 nucleotides are TGTGCCAGCAGTTTGGCTCAGGGTCTCGGTGGCTACACCTTC. It specifies CASSLAQGLGGYTF.

This chain uses TRBV7-9 with TRBJ2-7; 12 bases map to TRBD2. With V trimmed by 4 bases and J by 3 bases, 13 bases remained unmatched. Germline V CDR1 and CDR2: SEHNR, FQNEAQ (reference sequence). The CDR3 sequence is 18 residues long. DNA for the CDR3: TGTGCCAGCAGCTCTAGACTAGCGGGAGATAGTGTATACTACGAGCAGTACTTC. It encodes CASSSRLAGDSVYYEQYF.

The CDR3 spells CASSDRGQGTDTQYF. The CDR3 nucleotides read TGTGCCAGCAGCGACAGGGGGCAGGGCACAGATACGCAGTATTTT. The gene calls are TRBV28 and TRBJ2-3; 10 bases are shared with TRBD1. Germline CDR1 and CDR2: MDHEN and SYDVKM. V was clipped by 6 bases and J by 1 base; unmatched bases: 4. The CDR3 has 15 amino acids.

The V call is TRBV5-4, the J call TRBJ2-1, with 9 bases fitting TRBD2. J was trimmed by 7 bases and V by 4 bases; bases with no gene match: 9. CDR3 length: 15 residues. Germline-derived CDR1 and CDR2 are SGHNT and YYREEE (reference sequence). The CDR3 bases are TGTGCCAGCAGCCCGTTTGGTAGCGGGAGAAATGAGCAGTTCTTC. It is translated as CASSPFGSGRNEQFF. Filled out from reference TRBV5-4 and TRBJ2-1, the complete variable domain reads ETGVTQSPTHLIKTRGQQVTLRCSSQSGHNTVSWYQQALGQGPQFIFQYYREEENGRGNFPPRFSGLQFPNYSSELNVNALELDDSALYLCASSPFGSGRNEQFFGPGTRLTVL.

The genes are TRBV3-1 (or the pseudogene TRBV3-2) and TRBJ1-1, with a possible D match to TRBD1 (5 bases). Trimming took 10 bases from V and 4 from J, leaving 10 bases between them. Per the germline V gene, CDR1 is LGHDT and CDR2 is YNNKEL (reference sequence). The length of the CDR3 is 11 residues. CDR3 sequence reads: CATGGGTEAFF. The CDR3 bases are TGTGCCACGGGGGGGGGCACTGAAGCTTTCTTT.

This clone has at least ten counts. The J gene is TRBJ2-3, the V gene TRBV25-1, with a possible D match to TRBD2 (7 bases). The V end lost 8 bases, the J end lost 0 bases, and 15 bases lay between the germline ends. Per germline, CDR1 MGHDK and CDR2 SYGVNS. The CDR3 is 15 residues long. CDR3 in amino acids: CASSDPGGSTDTQYF. CDR3 bases: TGTGCCAGCTCGGATCCGGGGGGCAGCACAGATACGCAGTATTTT.

CDR3 coding DNA: TGCAGCGGGACTAGCGGGTTGGGAGAGCAGTACTTC. It yields the protein CSGTSGLGEQYF. The genes are TRBV29-1 and TRBJ2-7, with 11 bases lining up with TRBD2. CDR1 is SQVTM, CDR2 ANQGSEA, per germline. The V segment lost 7 bases and the J segment 7 bases; nucleotides outside the gene matches: 6. This CDR3 spans 12 amino acids.

The V call is TRBV27, the J call TRBJ1-2, with a possible D match to TRBD1 (5 bases). Germline V CDR1 and CDR2: MNHEY, SMNVEV (reference sequence). This CDR3 has 14 amino acids. Deletions cut 2 bases from V and 5 bases from J, with 12 bases between. The CDR3 DNA reads TGTGCCAGCAGTTTAGGTACAGGCCTGTATGGCTACACCTTC. Its protein product is CASSLGTGLYGYTF.

The chain combines TRBV25-1 with TRBJ2-7, with D possibly being TRBD2 (6 bases). Trimming removed 7 bases from V and 7 bases from J, with 23 bases in between. Germline values: CDR1 MGHDK, CDR2 SYGVNS. This CDR3 comprises 15 residues. The DNA of the CDR3 is TGTGCCAGCAAAGGGCGGGACCAGAGGGGTTGGGAGCAGTACTTC. This sequence encodes CASKGRDQRGWEQYF.

This clone was counted a few times. V usage is TRBV19 and J usage is TRBJ1-1; a weak D match, TRBD1 (6 bases). The CDR3 is 15 amino acids. Trimming removed 6 bases at V and 0 bases at J, with 14 bases between. From germline, CDR1 is LNHDA and CDR2 SQIVND (reference sequence). The CDR3 is CASRNRDDMNTEAFF. DNA for the CDR3: TGTGCCAGTAGGAACAGGGATGACATGAACACTGAAGCTTTCTTT.

V and J are TRBV6-2 or TRBV6-3 and TRBJ1-2; 10 bases are shared with TRBD1. The CDR3 contains 15 residues. Trimming took 2 bases from V and 5 from J; bases not matched to a gene: 5. CDR1 is MNHEY, CDR2 SVGEGT, per germline. CDR3 sequence reads: CASSYPGTGDYGYTF. DNA for the CDR3: TGTGCCAGCAGTTACCCCGGGACAGGGGATTATGGCTACACCTTC.

Notes on this clone: An end of the junction does not agree with germline; a read error may underlie this. The chain links TRBV14 to TRBJ1-1; D remains unclear. This CDR3 comprises 13 residues. The germline gives CDR1 SGHDN, CDR2 FVKESK. The CDR3 here is CASSQDFYTGAFF. The CDR3 bases are TGTGCCAGCAGCCAAGATTTCTATACTGGAGCTTTCTTT.

This clone was seen a few times. The chain couples TRBV4-2 to TRBJ2-2; TRBD2 matches 15 bases. The CDR3 runs to 18 residues. Germline CDR1 and CDR2: LGHNA and YNFKEQ. V dropped 0 bases and J dropped 5; count of bases not matched to a gene: 4. The CDR3 sequence is CASSQEGLAGGWTGELFF. In DNA, the CDR3 is TGTGCCAGCAGCCAAGAAGGACTAGCGGGAGGGTGGACCGGGGAGCTGTTTTTT.

Here the CDR3 reads CASSPTGANTGELFF. The CDR3, as DNA: TGTGCCAGCAGCCCAACAGGGGCGAACACCGGGGAGCTGTTTTTT. The chain has TRBV27 and TRBJ2-2, with 7 bases that match TRBD1. The J segment lost 0 bases and the V segment lost 6 bases, leaving 4 bases of the junction unmatched. Germline V gene data show CDR1 as MNHEY and CDR2 as SMNVEV (reference sequence). CDR3 size: 15 residues.

V gene TRBV7-2 combines with J gene TRBJ2-5, with D possibly TRBD1 on 5 matching bases. V was trimmed by 5 bases and J by 4 bases, leaving 14 bases between them. CDR3 length: 14 residues. Looked up from germline, CDR1 is SGHTA and CDR2 is FQGNSA. The CDR3 coding sequence is TGTGCCAGCAGCGCGAGAACAGGTTTAGAGACCCAGTACTTC. It encodes CASSARTGLETQYF.

The DNA of the CDR3 is TGTGCCAGCAGCCAAGGAGGAGCGGGCAATCAGCCCCAGCATTTT. This codes for CASSQGGAGNQPQHF. The chain recombines TRBV14 with TRBJ1-5; D gene uncertain. The germline V gene has CDR1 SGHDN and CDR2 FVKESK. The CDR3 is 15 amino acids. V shed 1 base and J shed 2 bases, with 9 bases lying between them.